This T cell receptor (beta chain) was documented in a study of cytomegalovirus exposure and HLA in healthy donors. With 60 Vbeta and 13 Jbeta primers, the PCR was carried out. Repertoires were generated with immunoSEQ multiplex PCR, while TCRdb's copy carries only in-frame clones and drops some. Of 200,000 or so clones in the sample, 85% are singletons; the top ten hold 1.3%. This CDR3 spans 13 amino acids. With 3 bases clipped from V and 10 bases from J, the junction kept 7 bases outside the gene matches. Germline loops: CDR1 LNHDA, CDR2 SQIVND (reference sequence). The chain uses TRBV19 and TRBJ1-2; 8 nucleotides align to TRBD1. The TCR originated in a human donor in good health. The sample comprised PBMCs. CDR3 nucleotides: TGTGCCAGTAGTATTCAGGGGGCGAGGGACTACACCTTC. Protein product: CASSIQGARDYTF.